The rows below give T cell receptor beta chains drawn from one sample of a study of chemoradiotherapy in HPV16-positive cancers. Profiling relied on immunoSEQ multiplex PCR, and the TCRdb table lists in-frame clones only, not all of them. This table has fewer than 25,000 clones, 73% appearing once. The sample was taken from a patient who underwent chemoradiotherapy. The source is a human donor with HPV-associated anogenital cancer. Both conserved end residues are part of each CDR3.

cdr3_aa: CASQAGGGFNYGYTF; v_call: TRBV4-1
cdr3_aa: CASSSQSGTSSPLHF; v_call: TRBV28
cdr3_aa: CASSQGGPINEKLFF; v_call: TRBV4-1
cdr3_aa: CASSLTGYGYTF; v_call: TRBV28
cdr3_aa: CASSLGEGGIQYF; v_call: TRBV7-9
cdr3_aa: CASRQTGGRNQPQHF; v_call: TRBV28
cdr3_aa: CASRRLAGEQYF; v_call: TRBV13
cdr3_aa: CATGTASSPYEQYF; v_call: TRBV19
cdr3_aa: CASSLAPLGGFNTEAFF; v_call: TRBV7-3
cdr3_aa: CASSEIENSGNTIYF; v_call: TRBV6-1
cdr3_aa: CATKAGGSSYNSPLHF; v_call: TRBV19
cdr3_aa: CSVAVLATNTGELFF; v_call: TRBV29-1
cdr3_aa: CASSLVAAGGNTEAFF; v_call: TRBV7-2
cdr3_aa: CASSLVGQKQETQYF; v_call: TRBV5-1
cdr3_aa: CAWSVTGGADTEAFF; v_call: TRBV30
cdr3_aa: CASSGVPTGELFF; v_call: TRBV6-5
cdr3_aa: CASSPRTGKNQPQHF; v_call: TRBV5-6
cdr3_aa: CSVEIAGLQETQYF; v_call: TRBV29-1
cdr3_aa: CASSLRRGTGELFF; v_call: TRBV7-3
cdr3_aa: CASSPGGGSNQPQHF; v_call: TRBV18
cdr3_aa: CASKFPGVGEQYF; v_call: TRBV6-1
cdr3_aa: CASSPKDTQYF; v_call: TRBV18
cdr3_aa: CASIPGRVNQPQHF; v_call: TRBV28
cdr3_aa: CASSYDGNYGYTF; v_call: TRBV6-5
cdr3_aa: CASSKVPVEHTEAFF; v_call: TRBV21-1
cdr3_aa: CASRGWDWRESTDTQYF; v_call: TRBV28
cdr3_aa: CASSDSGTEKLFF; v_call: TRBV2
cdr3_aa: CASSLRSGGAGNTIYF; v_call: TRBV5-1
cdr3_aa: CASSLQVMTSGGEQYF; v_call: TRBV11-2
cdr3_aa: CASSVASGILYEQYF; v_call: TRBV9
cdr3_aa: CASSLPSGKTYGYTF; v_call: TRBV5-6
cdr3_aa: CASSPSTENTEAFF; v_call: TRBV7-9
cdr3_aa: CASSSPGEGGYTF; v_call: TRBV19
cdr3_aa: CSVTDPRSEKLFF; v_call: TRBV29-1
cdr3_aa: CASSSGLARETQYF; v_call: TRBV11-2
cdr3_aa: CASSGGTGGAYGYTF; v_call: TRBV5-1
cdr3_aa: CASSTTGLRDYEQYF; v_call: TRBV27
cdr3_aa: CASSVGQGAIEKLFF; v_call: TRBV9
cdr3_aa: CASTGTSVETQYF; v_call: TRBV18
cdr3_aa: CASSLSKGRANSPLHF; v_call: TRBV28
cdr3_aa: CASSSDRIYGYTF; v_call: TRBV7-2
cdr3_aa: CSVVQGISGRNTGELFF; v_call: TRBV29-1
cdr3_aa: CASSQDLLGANNEQFF; v_call: TRBV4-2
cdr3_aa: CASSLRQVQAEAFF; v_call: TRBV4-1
cdr3_aa: CACSLNTEAFF; v_call: TRBV30
cdr3_aa: CASSPQERGGQDTQYF; v_call: TRBV4-2
cdr3_aa: CASSLVGVWGTF; v_call: TRBV5-1
cdr3_aa: CASSQVLTGSAEAFF; v_call: TRBV4-3